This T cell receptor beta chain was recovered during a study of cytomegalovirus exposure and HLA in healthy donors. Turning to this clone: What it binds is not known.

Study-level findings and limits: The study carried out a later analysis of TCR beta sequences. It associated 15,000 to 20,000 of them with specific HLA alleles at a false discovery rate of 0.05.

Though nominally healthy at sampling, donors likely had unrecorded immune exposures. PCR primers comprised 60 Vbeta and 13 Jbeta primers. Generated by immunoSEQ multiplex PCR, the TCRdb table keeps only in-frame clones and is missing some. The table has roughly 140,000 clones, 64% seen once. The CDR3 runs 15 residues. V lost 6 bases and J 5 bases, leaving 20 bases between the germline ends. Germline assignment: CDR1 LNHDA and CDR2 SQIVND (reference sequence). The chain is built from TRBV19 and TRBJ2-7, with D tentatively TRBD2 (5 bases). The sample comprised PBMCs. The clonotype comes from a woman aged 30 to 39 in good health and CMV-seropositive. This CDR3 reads CASSPPPLFGNEQYF. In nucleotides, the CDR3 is TGTGCCAGTAGCCCGCCCCCCCTATTCGGGAACGAGCAGTACTTC.